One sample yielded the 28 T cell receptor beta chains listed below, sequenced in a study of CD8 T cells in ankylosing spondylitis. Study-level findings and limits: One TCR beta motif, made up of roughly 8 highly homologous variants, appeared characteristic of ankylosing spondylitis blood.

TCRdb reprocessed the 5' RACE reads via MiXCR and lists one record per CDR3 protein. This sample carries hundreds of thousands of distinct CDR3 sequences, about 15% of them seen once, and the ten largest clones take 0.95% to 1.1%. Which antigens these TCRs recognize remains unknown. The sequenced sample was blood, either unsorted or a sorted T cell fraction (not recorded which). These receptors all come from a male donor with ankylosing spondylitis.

This chain's CDR3 is CASSLVAGEGIGEQYF. CDR3 coding DNA: TGTGCCAGCAGTTTAGTGGCGGGAGAGGGCATCGGCGAGCAGTACTTC. The chain carries TRBV28 and TRBJ2-7; 7 bases match TRBD2. The CDR3 is 16 residues long. Trimming cost V 2 bases and J 6 bases; bases outside gene matches: 13. CDR1 is MDHEN and CDR2 is SYDVKM in the germline V gene.

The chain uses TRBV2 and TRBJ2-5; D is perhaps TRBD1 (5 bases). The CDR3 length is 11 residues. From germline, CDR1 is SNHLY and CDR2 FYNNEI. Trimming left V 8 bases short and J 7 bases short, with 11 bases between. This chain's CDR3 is CASYTTGTQYF. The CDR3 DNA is TGTGCCAGCTACACCACAGGGACCCAGTACTTC.

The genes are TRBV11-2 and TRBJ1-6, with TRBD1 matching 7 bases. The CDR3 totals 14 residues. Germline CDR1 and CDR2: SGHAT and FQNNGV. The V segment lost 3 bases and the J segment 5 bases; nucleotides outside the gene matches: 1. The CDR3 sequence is CASSFGQDNSPLHF. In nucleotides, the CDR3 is TGTGCCAGCAGCTTCGGACAGGATAATTCACCCCTCCACTTT.

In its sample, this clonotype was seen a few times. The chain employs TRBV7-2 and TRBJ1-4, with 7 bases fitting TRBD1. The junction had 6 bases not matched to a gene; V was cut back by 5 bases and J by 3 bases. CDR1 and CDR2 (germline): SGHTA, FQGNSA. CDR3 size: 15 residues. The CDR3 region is CASSTTGIANEKLFF. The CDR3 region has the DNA TGTGCCAGCAGCACGACAGGGATTGCTAATGAAAAACTGTTTTTT.

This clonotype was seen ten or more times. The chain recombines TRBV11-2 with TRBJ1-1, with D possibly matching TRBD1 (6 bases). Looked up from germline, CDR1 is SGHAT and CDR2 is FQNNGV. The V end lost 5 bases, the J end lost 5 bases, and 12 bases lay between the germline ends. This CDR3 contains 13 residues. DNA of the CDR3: TGTGCCAGCAGCATCAGGGGTGGGACTGAAGCTTTCTTT. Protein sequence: CASSIRGGTEAFF.

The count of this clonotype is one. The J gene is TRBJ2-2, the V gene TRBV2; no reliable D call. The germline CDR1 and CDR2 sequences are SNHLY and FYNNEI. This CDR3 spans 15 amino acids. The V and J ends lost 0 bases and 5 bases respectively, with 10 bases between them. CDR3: CASSEAYARTGELFF. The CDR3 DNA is TGTGCCAGCAGTGAAGCCTACGCCAGGACCGGGGAGCTGTTTTTT. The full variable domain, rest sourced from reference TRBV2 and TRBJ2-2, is EPEVTQTPSHQVTQMGQEVILRCVPISNHLYFYWYRQILGQKVEFLVSFYNNEISEKSEIFDDQFSVERPDGSNFTLKIRSTKLEDSAMYFCASSEAYARTGELFFGEGSRLTVL.

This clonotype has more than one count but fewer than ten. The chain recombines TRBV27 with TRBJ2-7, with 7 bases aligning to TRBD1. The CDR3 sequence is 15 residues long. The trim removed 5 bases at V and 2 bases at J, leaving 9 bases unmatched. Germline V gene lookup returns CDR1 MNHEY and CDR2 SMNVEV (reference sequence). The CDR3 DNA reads TGTGCCAGCAGTACCACCCGACAGGGAACCTACGAGCAGTACTTC. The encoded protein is CASSTTRQGTYEQYF.

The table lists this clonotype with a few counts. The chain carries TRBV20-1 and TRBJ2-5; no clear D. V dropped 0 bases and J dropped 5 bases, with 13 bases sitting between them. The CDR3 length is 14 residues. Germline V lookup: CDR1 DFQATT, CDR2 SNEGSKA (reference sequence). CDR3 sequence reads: CSARDTGLTETQYF. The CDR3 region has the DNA TGCAGTGCTAGAGATACGGGTTTGACGGAGACCCAGTACTTC.

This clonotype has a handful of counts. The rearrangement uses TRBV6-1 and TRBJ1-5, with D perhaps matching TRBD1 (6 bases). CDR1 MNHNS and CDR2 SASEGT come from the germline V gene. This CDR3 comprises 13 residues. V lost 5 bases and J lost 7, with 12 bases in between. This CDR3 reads CASSRGLEQPQHF. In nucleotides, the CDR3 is TGTGCCAGCAGTAGGGGGTTAGAGCAGCCCCAGCATTTT.

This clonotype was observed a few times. The CDR3 spells CASSYGGVGRTETQYF. DNA of the CDR3: TGTGCCAGCAGTTATGGCGGGGTAGGGCGAACGGAGACCCAGTACTTC. The chain is built from TRBV6-5 and TRBJ2-5, with D tentatively TRBD2 (6 bases). Germline assignment: CDR1 MNHEY and CDR2 SVGAGI. CDR3 length: 16 amino acids. The ends were cut back, 3 bases at V and 5 bases at J, with 19 bases in the middle.

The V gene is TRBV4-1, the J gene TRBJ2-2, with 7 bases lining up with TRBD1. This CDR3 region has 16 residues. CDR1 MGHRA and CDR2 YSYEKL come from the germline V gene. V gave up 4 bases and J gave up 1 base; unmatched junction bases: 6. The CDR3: CASSPTGAGNTGELFF. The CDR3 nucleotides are TGCGCCAGCAGCCCAACAGGGGCTGGGAACACCGGGGAGCTGTTTTTT.

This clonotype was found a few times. This CDR3 is CASSLIQGYQPQHF. CDR3 nucleotide sequence: TGTGCCAGCAGCTTGATCCAGGGTTATCAGCCCCAGCATTTT. The chain couples TRBV5-5 to TRBJ1-5, with D possibly TRBD1 on 5 matching bases. Between the trimmed V and J ends, which lost 1 base and 5 bases, there was a span of 10 bases. The CDR3 has 14 amino acids. The germline V gene has CDR1 SGHKS and CDR2 YYEKEE (reference sequence).

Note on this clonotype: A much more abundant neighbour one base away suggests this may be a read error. The chain's CDR3 is CANLVDRVAEAFF. The DNA of the CDR3 is TGTGCCAATCTCGTCGACAGGGTGGCTGAAGCTTTCTTT. The rearrangement joins TRBV6-1 to TRBJ1-1, with TRBD1 identical over 7 bases. V dropped 10 bases and J dropped 6; count of bases not matched to a gene: 11. CDR3 length: 13 amino acids. The germline V gene encodes CDR1 MNHNS and CDR2 SASEGT.

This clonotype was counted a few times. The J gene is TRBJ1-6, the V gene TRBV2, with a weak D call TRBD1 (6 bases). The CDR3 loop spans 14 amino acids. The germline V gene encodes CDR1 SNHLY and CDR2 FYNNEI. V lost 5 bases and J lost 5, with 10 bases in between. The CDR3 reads CASSRTDNNSPLHF. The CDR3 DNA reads TGTGCCAGCAGTCGGACAGATAATAATTCACCCCTCCACTTT.

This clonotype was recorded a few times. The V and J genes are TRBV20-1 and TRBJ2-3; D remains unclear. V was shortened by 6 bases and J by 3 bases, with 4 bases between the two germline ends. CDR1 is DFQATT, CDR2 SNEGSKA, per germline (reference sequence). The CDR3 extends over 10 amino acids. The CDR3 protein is CSAVTDTQYF. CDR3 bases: TGCAGTGCCGTTACAGATACGCAGTATTTT.

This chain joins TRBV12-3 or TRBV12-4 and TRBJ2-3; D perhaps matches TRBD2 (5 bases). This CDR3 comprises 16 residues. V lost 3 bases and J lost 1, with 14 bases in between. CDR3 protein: CASSFMIGRGTDTQYF. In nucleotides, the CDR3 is TGTGCCAGCAGTTTCATGATTGGGCGGGGCACAGATACGCAGTATTTT.

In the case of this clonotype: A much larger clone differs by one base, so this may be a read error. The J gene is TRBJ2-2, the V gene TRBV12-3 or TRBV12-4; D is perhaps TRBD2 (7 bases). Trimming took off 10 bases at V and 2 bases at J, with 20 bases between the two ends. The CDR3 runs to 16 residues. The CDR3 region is CATTKGGGPNTGELFF. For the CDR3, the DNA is TGTGCCACCACAAAAGGGGGGGGACCCAACACCGGGGAGCTGTTTTTT.

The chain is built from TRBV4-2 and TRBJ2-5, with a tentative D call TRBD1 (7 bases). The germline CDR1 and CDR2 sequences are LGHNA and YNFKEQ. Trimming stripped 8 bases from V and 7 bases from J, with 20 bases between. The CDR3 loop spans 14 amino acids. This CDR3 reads CASRGTEQKGTQYF. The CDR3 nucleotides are TGTGCCAGCCGCGGGACAGAGCAAAAAGGGACCCAGTACTTC.

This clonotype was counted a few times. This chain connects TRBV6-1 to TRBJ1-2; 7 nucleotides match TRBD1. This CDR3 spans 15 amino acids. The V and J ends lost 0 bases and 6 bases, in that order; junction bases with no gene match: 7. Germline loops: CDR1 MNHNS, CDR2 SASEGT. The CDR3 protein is CASSEAKRQGHGYTF. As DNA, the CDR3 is TGTGCCAGCAGTGAAGCGAAAAGACAGGGTCATGGCTACACCTTC.

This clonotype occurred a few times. The CDR3 DNA follows: TGTGCCAGCAGTTTGCCCCCACCGATCAATGAGCAGTTCTTC. Its protein product is CASSLPPPINEQFF. The chain recombines TRBV28 with TRBJ2-1; D is uncertain. The CDR3 covers 14 residues. Germline CDR1 is MDHEN and CDR2 is SYDVKM. V shed 3 bases and J shed 6 bases, with 12 bases lying between them.

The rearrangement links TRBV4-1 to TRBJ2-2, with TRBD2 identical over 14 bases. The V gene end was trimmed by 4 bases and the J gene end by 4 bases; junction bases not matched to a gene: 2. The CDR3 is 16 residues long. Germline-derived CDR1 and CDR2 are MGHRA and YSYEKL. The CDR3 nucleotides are TGCGCCAGCAGCCCTGGGACTAGCGGGGGCACCGGGGAGCTGTTTTTT. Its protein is CASSPGTSGGTGELFF.

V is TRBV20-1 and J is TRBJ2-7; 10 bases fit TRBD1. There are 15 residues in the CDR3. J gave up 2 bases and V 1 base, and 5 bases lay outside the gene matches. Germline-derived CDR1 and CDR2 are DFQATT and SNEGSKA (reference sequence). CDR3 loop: CSARGPGQGPYEQYF. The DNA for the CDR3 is TGCAGTGCTAGAGGTCCGGGACAGGGGCCCTACGAGCAGTACTTC.

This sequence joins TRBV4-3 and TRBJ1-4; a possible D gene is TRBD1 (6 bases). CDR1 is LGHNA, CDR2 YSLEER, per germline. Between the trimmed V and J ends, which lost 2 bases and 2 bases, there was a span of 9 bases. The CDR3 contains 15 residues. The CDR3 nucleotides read TGCGCCAGCAGCCAACAGGGGATTACTAATGAAAAACTGTTTTTT. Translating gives CASSQQGITNEKLFF.

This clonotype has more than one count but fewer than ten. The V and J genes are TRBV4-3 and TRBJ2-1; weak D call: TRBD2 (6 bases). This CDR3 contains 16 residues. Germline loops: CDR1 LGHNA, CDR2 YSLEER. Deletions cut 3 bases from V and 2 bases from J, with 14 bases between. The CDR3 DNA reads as TGCGCCAGCAGCCAGGGGCGGGACCCAGCCTACAATGAGCAGTTCTTC. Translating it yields CASSQGRDPAYNEQFF.

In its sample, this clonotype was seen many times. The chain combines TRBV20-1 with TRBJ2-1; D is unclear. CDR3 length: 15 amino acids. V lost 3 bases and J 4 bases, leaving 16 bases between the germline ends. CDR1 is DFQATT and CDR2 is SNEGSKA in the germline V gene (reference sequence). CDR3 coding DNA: TGCAGTGCTAGCGACCCCTCAACAGCATACAATGAGCAGTTCTTC. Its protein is CSASDPSTAYNEQFF.

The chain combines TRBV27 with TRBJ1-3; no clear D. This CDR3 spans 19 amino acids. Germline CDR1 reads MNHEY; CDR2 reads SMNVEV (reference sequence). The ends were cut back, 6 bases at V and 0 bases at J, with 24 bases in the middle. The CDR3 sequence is CASSPRISGQDDSGNTIYF. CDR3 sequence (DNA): TGTGCCAGCAGCCCCCGGATCAGCGGGCAGGACGACTCTGGAAACACCATATATTTT.

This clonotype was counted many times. CDR3 region: CASSLTGWEQYF. The CDR3 DNA reads as TGTGCCAGCAGCTTAACAGGGTGGGAGCAGTACTTC. The rearrangement joins TRBV11-2 to TRBJ2-7; D is perhaps TRBD1 (6 bases). Germline assignment: CDR1 SGHAT and CDR2 FQNNGV. The CDR3 sequence is 12 residues long. Deletions cut 2 bases from V and 7 bases from J, with 9 bases between.

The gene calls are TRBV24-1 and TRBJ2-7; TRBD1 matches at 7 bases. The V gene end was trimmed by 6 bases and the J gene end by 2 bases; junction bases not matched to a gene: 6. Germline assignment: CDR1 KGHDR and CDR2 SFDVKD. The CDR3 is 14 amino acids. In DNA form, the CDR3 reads TGTGCCACCAGTCTCCCGGGACAGCCCTACGAGCAGTACTTC. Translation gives CATSLPGQPYEQYF.